This T cell receptor beta chain is drawn from a study of cytomegalovirus exposure and HLA in healthy donors. Study at large: The roughly 100 million unique TCR beta sequences, from about 190 million T cells, were found by an earlier analysis. Whole-study findings and limits: As a later analysis showed, a missense DCLRE1C variant was linked to trimming of TCR beta V- and J-genes. Later on, an analysis tied around 17,000 TCR beta sequences to HLA alleles at 0.05 false discovery rate. It was approximately 160 TCR beta chains that were listed as cytomegalovirus-associated.

Remarks on this clone: Its specificity is not known.

This CDR3 contains 14 residues. After removal of 6 bases from V and 5 bases from J, the junction contained 9 bases not matched to a gene. Germline CDR1 and CDR2: SGHNT and YYREEE (reference sequence). PCR used 60 Vbeta primers and 13 Jbeta primers. Clones were read by immunoSEQ multiplex PCR, and TCRdb kept only the in-frame ones, dropping some. The sample has roughly 100,000 clones; more than 75% are singletons. The V gene is TRBV5-4, the J gene TRBJ1-2; TRBD1 agrees at 8 bases. The TCR sequence derives from a human donor in good health. The sequencing sample was made of PBMCs. CDR3 in amino acids: CASTSGTGGYGYTF. CDR3 nucleotide sequence: TGTGCCAGCACCTCGGGTACAGGGGGATATGGCTACACCTTC.